What follows is one T cell receptor beta chain and its context. Its antigen is unknown. Assay: immunoSEQ multiplex PCR; the TCRdb copy retains only in-frame clones and omits some. The sample lists about 85,000 clones; around 84% were seen once. The sample originates from a study of graft-versus-host responses after intestinal transplantation. The CDR3 extends over 13 amino acids. General study findings and limits: Researchers found GvH clones in recipient marrow, and some showed up first in ileum or blood.

This specimen consisted of unstimulated CD4+ T cells sorted from spleen or lymph node cells, obtained before intestinal transplant. The V call is TRBV21-1, the J call TRBJ2-3; TRBD1, the D gene given by the table, was not confirmed from the DNA. TRBV21-1 is labeled a pseudogene. The clonotype was recovered from a human donor who received an intestinal transplant. CDR3 in amino acids: CASSRQPTDTQYF. The DNA of the CDR3 is TGTGCCAGCAGTCGACAGCCCACAGATACGCAGTATTTT.